This passage covers 25 T cell receptor beta chains from one sample sequenced in a study. TCRdb recomputed calls from the 5' RACE reads with MiXCR, one row per CDR3 protein. This table holds about 43,000 distinct CDR3 sequences, about a fifth found once. Cells sorted as Tregs were CD4+, CD25+ and CD127-/low. The sequenced material came from Tregs sorted from a lymph node. The receptors here all came from a female donor with breast cancer.

This rearrangement joins TRBV12-3 or TRBV12-4 to TRBJ1-2; TRBD1 aligns across 9 bases. V lost 3 bases to trimming and J lost 6 bases; unmatched junction nucleotides: 14. The CDR3 has 17 amino acids. The CDR3: CASSFGLYGTGNDGYTF. The CDR3 nucleotides read TGTGCCAGCAGTTTTGGTTTGTATGGGACAGGGAACGATGGCTACACCTTC.

J is TRBJ1-6 and V is TRBV4-2; TRBD1 agrees at 7 bases. Trimming cost V 3 bases and J 9 bases; bases outside gene matches: 8. The germline V gene encodes CDR1 LGHNA and CDR2 YNFKEQ. CDR3 size: 15 residues. DNA of the CDR3: TGTGCCAGCAGCCAGGCCGAGACAGGGACTTCACCCCTCCACTTT. Protein product: CASSQAETGTSPLHF.

This clonotype came up a few times. The chain links TRBV7-9 to TRBJ2-1; TRBD2 matches at 9 bases. The CDR3 runs 15 residues. Germline V gives CDR1 SEHNR, CDR2 FQNEAQ (reference sequence). V lost 5 bases and J lost 4; bases outside the gene matches: 6. Here the CDR3 DNA reads TGTGCCAGCAGCGCGGGACTAGCTAAATACAATGAGCAGTTCTTC. Protein: CASSAGLAKYNEQFF.

This clonotype was seen only a few times. J is TRBJ2-2 and V is TRBV6-1; no definite D call. V gave up 2 bases and J gave up 3 bases, with 13 bases separating them. The CDR3 is made up of 16 amino acids. CDR1 and CDR2 from the germline V gene are MNHNS and SASEGT. The CDR3 nucleotides read TGTGCCAGCAGTGAATGGGTGCAGGCCGACACCGGGGAGCTGTTTTTT. Translation gives CASSEWVQADTGELFF.

On this clonotype: One end of the junction fails to match germline, which may point to a read error. The V call is TRBV11-2, the J call TRBJ2-7; no clear D. The CDR3 runs to 13 residues. Germline V lookup: CDR1 SGHAT, CDR2 FQNNGV. The CDR3, as DNA: TGTGCCAGCAGCCTAGAACCCACCGGGGAGCAGTACTTC. Protein sequence: CASSLEPTGEQYF. Combining the CDR3 with reference TRBV11-2 and TRBJ2-7 gives the whole variable domain EAGVAQSPRYKIIEKRQSVAFWCNPISGHATLYWYQQILGQGPKLLIQFQNNGVVDDSQLPKDRFSAERLKGVDSTLKIQPAKLEDSAVYLCASSLEPTGEQYFGPGTRLTVT.

This clonotype has at least ten counts. V is TRBV11-2 and J is TRBJ2-3; 7 bases fit TRBD2. The J segment lost 0 bases and the V segment lost 8 bases, leaving 8 bases of the junction unmatched. This CDR3 has 15 residues. CDR1 is SGHAT and CDR2 is FQNNGV in the germline V gene. The CDR3 DNA reads TGTGCCAGCGCTTACCAACTAGCGAGCACAGATACGCAGTATTTT. This encodes CASAYQLASTDTQYF. The full variable domain, rest sourced from reference TRBV11-2 and TRBJ2-3, is EAGVAQSPRYKIIEKRQSVAFWCNPISGHATLYWYQQILGQGPKLLIQFQNNGVVDDSQLPKDRFSAERLKGVDSTLKIQPAKLEDSAVYLCASAYQLASTDTQYFGPGTRLTVL.

On this clonotype itself: A much larger clone sits a single nucleotide away, making a read error possible. The chain links TRBV7-9 to TRBJ1-2, with D perhaps TRBD1 (6 bases). Germline V gene data show CDR1 as SEHNR and CDR2 as FQNEAQ (reference sequence). This CDR3 has 13 residues. Trimming shortened V by 4 bases and J by 6 bases, and 12 bases separated the two germline ends. For the CDR3, the DNA is TGTGCCAGCAGCTCAGCTAACAGGGATGGCTACACCTTC. Its protein product is CASSSANRDGYTF.

This sequence joins TRBV7-9 and TRBJ2-7, with D unclear. Trimming removed 2 bases from V and 5 bases from J, with 10 bases in between. The CDR3 contains 13 residues. Per germline, CDR1 SEHNR and CDR2 FQNEAQ (reference sequence). CDR3 sequence (DNA): TGTGCCAGCAGCTTAAGTGTATCCCACGAGCAGTACTTC. It codes for CASSLSVSHEQYF.

This clonotype turned up a few times. The chain combines TRBV5-1 with TRBJ2-3, with 12 bases lining up with TRBD1. Germline-derived CDR1 and CDR2 are SGHRS and YFSETQ. CDR3 length: 16 amino acids. V lost 4 bases to trimming and J lost 1 base; unmatched junction nucleotides: 4. Here the CDR3 DNA reads TGCGCCAGCAGCCCCGGGACAGGGGGCGGCACAGATACGCAGTATTTT. It is translated as CASSPGTGGGTDTQYF.

Many counts were recorded for this clonotype. The V call is TRBV6-5, the J call TRBJ2-2, with D possibly being TRBD1 or TRBD2 (5 bases each). The length of the CDR3 is 15 residues. Trimming took 5 bases from V and 4 from J, leaving 14 bases between them. Germline V CDR1 and CDR2: MNHEY, SVGAGI. This CDR3 is CASSPGTQSTGELFF. The CDR3 DNA sequence: TGTGCCAGCAGTCCCGGGACCCAGAGCACCGGGGAGCTGTTTTTT.

This clonotype was counted only a few times. This rearrangement joins TRBV12-3 or TRBV12-4 to TRBJ1-6, with 10 bases aligning to TRBD1. The CDR3 contains 16 residues. Germline trimming cut 2 bases from V and 8 bases from J; bases unmatched to any gene: 6. DNA of the CDR3: TGTGCCAGCAGTTTATCGGACAGGGGGTATTATTCACCCCTCCACTTT. Translating gives CASSLSDRGYYSPLHF.

This clonotype turned up a few times. As DNA, the CDR3 is TGTGCCACCAGTGACTCTAGGACAGGGAACTACAATGAGCAGTTCTTC. It is translated as CATSDSRTGNYNEQFF. The J gene is TRBJ2-1, the V gene TRBV24-1; 8 bases are a match to TRBD1. The length of the CDR3 is 16 residues. Germline V lookup: CDR1 KGHDR, CDR2 SFDVKD. The V segment lost 4 bases and the J segment 3 bases; nucleotides outside the gene matches: 7.

The rearrangement uses TRBV28 and TRBJ1-3; TRBD1 is a possible D gene (6 bases). The length of the CDR3 is 14 residues. V lost 3 bases and J 7 bases, leaving 13 bases between the germline ends. Germline V gene lookup returns CDR1 MDHEN and CDR2 SYDVKM. The DNA for the CDR3 is TGTGCCAGCAGTTTGTCAAACAGGGTGAACACCATATATTTT. It encodes CASSLSNRVNTIYF.

Written as DNA, the CDR3 is TGTGCCATCACTAGCGGGCCGTACAATGAGCAGTTCTTC. Residues: CAITSGPYNEQFF. The chain carries TRBV15 and TRBJ2-1, with 9 bases that match TRBD2. The length of the CDR3 is 13 residues. CDR1 is LNHNV, CDR2 YYDKDF, per germline (reference sequence). V was clipped by 10 bases and J by 4 bases; unmatched bases: 5. Full variable domain (outside the CDR3, taken from reference TRBV15 and TRBJ2-1): DAMVIQNPRYQVTQFGKPVTLSCSQTLNHNVMYWYQQKSSQAPKLLFHYYDKDFNNEADTPDNFQSRRPNTSFCFLDIRSPGLGDTAMYLCAITSGPYNEQFFGPGTRLTVL.

In the case of this clonotype: A much bigger clone sits one base away, suggesting this may be a read error. The J gene is TRBJ2-1, the V gene TRBV9; 10 positions match TRBD2. The CDR3 sequence is 15 residues long. Germline assignment: CDR1 SGDLS and CDR2 YYNGEE. CDR3 DNA sequence: TGTGCCAGCAGCGTATCTCCTAGCGGGAGTCATGAGCAGTCCTTC. Translating it yields CASSVSPSGSHEQSF.

Note on this clonotype: This clone may be a read error of a much larger clone one base away. The CDR3 region is CTSSLLGRAYEQYF. CDR3 nucleotide sequence: TGTACCAGCAGCCTTCTAGGGAGGGCCTACGAGCAGTACTTC. The chain combines TRBV7-9 with TRBJ2-7, with TRBD2 matching over 7 bases. The CDR3 loop spans 14 amino acids. Per germline, CDR1 SEHNR and CDR2 FQNEAQ (reference sequence).

A word on this clonotype: A much larger clone lies one base from this, so it may be a read error. The V gene is TRBV12-3 or TRBV12-4, the J gene TRBJ2-5; D is perhaps TRBD2 (7 bases). The CDR3 extends over 16 amino acids. DNA of the CDR3: TGTGCCGGCAGTTTAAGGGGGGGATACGGGCAAGAGACCCAGTACTTC. Amino acids: CAGSLRGGYGQETQYF.

There are many counts of this clonotype. The chain links TRBV4-1 to TRBJ2-3; TRBD1 is a possible D gene (5 bases). The V end lost 1 base, the J end lost 1 base, and 9 bases lay between the germline ends. This CDR3 has 15 amino acids. Germline V lookup: CDR1 MGHRA, CDR2 YSYEKL. CDR3 bases: TGCGCCAGCAGCCAAGGGCAGGGCGGCACAGATACGCAGTATTTT. Protein sequence: CASSQGQGGTDTQYF.

Concerning this clonotype itself: Since a much larger clone is just one base distant, this may be a read error. The V and J genes are TRBV12-3 or TRBV12-4 and TRBJ2-1; weak D call: TRBD1 (6 bases). The CDR3 contains 14 residues. CDR3 residues: CASSDRQRYNGQFF. DNA of the CDR3: TGTGCCAGCAGTGACAGGCAAAGATACAATGGGCAGTTCTTC.

In its sample, this clonotype was seen many times. CDR3 sequence (DNA): TGTGCCAGCAGTGGACAGGGAACCGGGGAGCTGTTTTTT. Translated: CASSGQGTGELFF. The V and J genes are TRBV12-3 or TRBV12-4 and TRBJ2-2; 8 bases line up with TRBD1. Unmatched junction bases numbered 1, after V lost 5 bases and J lost 5 bases. This CDR3 spans 13 amino acids.

Concerning this clonotype itself: This may be a read error, as it is one base from a much larger clone. The CDR3 does not end in the conserved phenylalanine or tryptophan, so this is likely a read error. The gene calls are TRBV3-1 and TRBJ2-1; unclear D gene. V dropped 0 bases and J dropped 6 bases, with 3 bases sitting between them. There are 12 residues in the CDR3. Per the germline V gene, CDR1 is LGHDT and CDR2 is YNNKEL (reference sequence). The DNA for the CDR3 is TGTGCCAGCAGCCAAGATCTCAATGAGCAGTTCATC. Encoded protein: CASSQDLNEQFI.

The gene calls are TRBV6-1 and TRBJ2-7; 7 positions agree with TRBD1. Germline lookup yields CDR1 MNHNS and CDR2 SASEGT. The length of the CDR3 is 13 residues. The V gene end was trimmed by 11 bases and the J gene end by 3 bases; junction bases not matched to a gene: 10. The CDR3 DNA is TGTGCCGAACCAAGGGGACAGTACTACGAGCAGTACTTC. Its translation: CAEPRGQYYEQYF.

The rearrangement joins TRBV5-4 to TRBJ2-5, with D possibly being TRBD1 (6 bases). Germline lookup yields CDR1 SGHNT and CDR2 YYREEE (reference sequence). Deletions cut 0 bases from V and 5 bases from J, with 17 bases between. The CDR3 runs 16 residues. The DNA of the CDR3 is TGTGCCAGCAGCTTGGTCAGGGGATCTTATATGGAGACCCAGTACTTC. It specifies CASSLVRGSYMETQYF.

Ten or more counts support this clonotype. J is TRBJ1-2 and V is TRBV12-3 or TRBV12-4; TRBD1 might be the D (5 bases). The germline V and J ends were trimmed by 1 base and 3 bases, with 18 bases remaining between them. This CDR3 comprises 17 residues. CDR3 nucleotides: TGTGCCAGCAGTTTAGTTCCCACCAGGGTCAGCGACTATGGCTACACCTTC. Encoded protein: CASSLVPTRVSDYGYTF.

Comment on this clonotype: A much larger clone lies one base from this, so it may be a read error. J is TRBJ1-2 and V is TRBV9; unclear D gene. Trimming pared 4 bases from V and 4 bases from J, leaving 14 bases between. Germline loops: CDR1 SGDLS, CDR2 YYNGEE. The CDR3 is 14 residues long. CDR3 bases: TGTGCCAGCAGCAAATCTGGTACTGCCTATGGCTACACCTTC. Protein product: CASSKSGTAYGYTF. Looking up the rest from reference TRBV9 and TRBJ1-2 gives the full variable domain: DSGVTQTPKHLITATGQRVTLRCSPRSGDLSVYWYQQSLDQGLQFLIQYYNGEERAKGNILERFSAQQFPDLHSELNLSSLELGDSALYFCASSKSGTAYGYTFGSGTRLTVV.